Detailed here is one TCR beta chain. Study processing details: By means of reference gene primer amplification, nucleated cell counts were estimated. Produced via immunoSEQ multiplex PCR; TCRdb's table is partial and in-frame only. The V and J calls and clone size come from that table; D and trimming were worked out from the DNA. The table includes about 210,000 clones, around 81% detected once. The record originates from a study of blood T cell repertoires in COVID-19. Across the whole study: Sample material is recorded as cDNA or gDNA derived from T cells, B-cell-depleted T cells, or PBMCs.

The length of the CDR3 is 12 residues. Germline values: CDR1 KGHDR, CDR2 SFDVKD. J lost 5 bases, V lost 8 bases, and 2 bases had no gene match. The genes are TRBV24-1 and TRBJ1-1; 9 nucleotides agree with TRBD1. This clonotype originated in a woman between 45 and 60 years old with acute COVID-19. Sample: PBMCs or T cells enriched from blood (not recorded which). CDR3 bases: TGTGCCACCAAGACAGGGGGTACTGAAGCTTTCTTT. It is translated as CATKTGGTEAFF.